A selection of T cell receptor beta chains follows, all from one sample in a study of cytomegalovirus exposure and HLA in healthy donors. Sequencing was performed with immunoSEQ multiplex PCR; in TCRdb, only in-frame clones are kept and a portion is missing. The sample includes roughly 110,000 clones, 82% of them seen just once. Material: PBMCs. These receptors were obtained from a woman between 18 and 30 years old in good health and CMV-seronegative. The CDR3 runs from the conserved cysteine through the conserved F or W. D genes are given only for firm matches. Part of the rows lack a size; the others show once, few, many or a class for expanded clones.

CDR3nt,CDR3aa,j_gene,abundance,v_gene,d_gene
TGTGCCAGCAGCTTGGTTAGCGCTAGCTCCTACAATGAGCAGTTCTTC,CASSLVSASSYNEQFF,TRBJ2-1,NA,TRBV5-6,NA
TGTGCCAGCAGCCAAGACACCGGGACAGCGAATGAAAAACTGTTTTTT,CASSQDTGTANEKLFF,TRBJ1-4,NA,TRBV14,TRBD1
TGTGCCAGCAGCGCTGTGAGAGTTGCTGGGGCCAACGTCCTGACTTTC,CASSAVRVAGANVLTF,TRBJ2-6,NA,TRBV2,NA
TGTGCCAGCAGCAACCGGGACAGAATTGAAGCTTTCTTT,CASSNRDRIEAFF,TRBJ1-1,NA,TRBV7-8,TRBD1
TGTGCCAGCAGCTTAGCCCAGGCCGGTGAAGCTTTCTTT,CASSLAQAGEAFF,TRBJ1-1,NA,TRBV7-2,NA
TGTGCCAGCAGTGGACAGGGGGCGACTGAAGCTTTCTTT,CASSGQGATEAFF,TRBJ1-1,NA,TRBV2,TRBD1
TGTGCCAGCAGTCGGGTCCCGGAGCAGTTCTTC,CASSRVPEQFF,TRBJ2-1,NA,TRBV28,NA
TGCGCCAGCAGCCAAGTTGGGCAGGGATCTGGGGCCAACGTCCTGACTTTC,CASSQVGQGSGANVLTF,TRBJ2-6,large,TRBV4-3,NA
TGTGCCAGCAGCCTTACAGGGGGGGATACGCAGTATTTT,CASSLTGGDTQYF,TRBJ2-3,NA,TRBV11-3,TRBD1
TGTGCCAGCAGTCAGGGGCCTGAGGTCTATGGCTACACCTTC,CASSQGPEVYGYTF,TRBJ1-2,NA,TRBV6-5,NA
TGTGCCAGCAGCCTTTTTAGCGGGGGGGCCGCTGAGCAGTTCTTC,CASSLFSGGAAEQFF,TRBJ2-1,NA,TRBV7-2,TRBD2
TGCGCCAGCAGCTTCGGCGGCCCAGAGACCCAGTACTTC,CASSFGGPETQYF,TRBJ2-5,NA,TRBV5-1,NA
TGCGCCAGCAGCCAAGATCTCAGGGCGAGGGAGACCCAGTACTTC,CASSQDLRARETQYF,TRBJ2-5,NA,TRBV4-3,NA
TGTGCCGGCAGCCTGGACAGGGTGAACACTGAAGCTTTCTTT,CAGSLDRVNTEAFF,TRBJ1-1,NA,TRBV4-2,TRBD1
TGTGCCAGCAGCTTGTGGCCCGCAACTAATGAAAAACTGTTTTTT,CASSLWPATNEKLFF,TRBJ1-4,NA,TRBV5-8,NA
TGTGCCAGCTGGGGGGACTACAATGAGCAGTTCTTC,CASWGDYNEQFF,TRBJ2-1,NA,TRBV6-6,NA
TGTGCCAGCAGTGAAGACGTCACGGGGAATCAGCCCCAGCATTTT,CASSEDVTGNQPQHF,TRBJ1-5,NA,TRBV2,NA